This T cell receptor beta chain emerged from a study of OX40 agonist ivuxolimab in advanced cancers. Study conclusions and caveats: Low normalized T-cell clonal expansion was additionally recorded for some nonresponders.

V was cut by 3 bases and J by 4 bases, with 13 bases left in between. The CDR3 covers 15 residues. Germline V lookup: CDR1 KGHSH, CDR2 LQKENI. Comments on this clone: Its antigen is not known.

Measured with immunoSEQ multiplex PCR; TCRdb has only the in-frame clones, and not every one. The sample comprises tens of thousands of clones, more than 75% of which are singletons, and 13% rests with the top ten. The cohort excluded patients with autoimmune disease history or systemic immunosuppression. Samples were taken at baseline and on day 1 of cycles 4 and 7. This TCR derives from an adult with an advanced solid tumor such as melanoma, head and neck, liver or kidney cancer. The chain employs TRBV18 and TRBJ2-1; no clear D gene. The material was CD4+ or CD8+ T cells sorted from blood, obtained in a trial of the OX40 agonist ivuxolimab. The CDR3 is CASSPSYFGYNEQFF. The CDR3, as DNA: TGTGCCAGCTCACCCTCGTATTTTGGATACAATGAGCAGTTCTTC.